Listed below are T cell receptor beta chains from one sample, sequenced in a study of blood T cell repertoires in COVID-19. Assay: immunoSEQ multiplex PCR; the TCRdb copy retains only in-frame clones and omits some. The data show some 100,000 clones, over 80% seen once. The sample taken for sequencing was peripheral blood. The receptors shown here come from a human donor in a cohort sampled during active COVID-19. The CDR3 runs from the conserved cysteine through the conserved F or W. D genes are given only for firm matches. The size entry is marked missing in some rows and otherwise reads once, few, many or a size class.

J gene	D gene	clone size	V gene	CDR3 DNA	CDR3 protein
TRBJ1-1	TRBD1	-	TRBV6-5	TGTGCCAGCAGTCCGGACAGGGGTTTGTTTTTCTTT	CASSPDRGLFFF
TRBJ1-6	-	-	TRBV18	TGTGCCAGCTCAGACAGGTTCCCGCTTTCACCCCTCCACTTT	CASSDRFPLSPLHF
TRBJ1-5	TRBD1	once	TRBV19	TGTGCCAGTAGTACCAAATGGACAGGGGCTTATCAGCCCCAGCATTTT	CASSTKWTGAYQPQHF
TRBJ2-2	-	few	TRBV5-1	TGCGCCAGCAGCTTGGCCCCAGGGGCGTCATCCACCGGGGAGCTGTTTTTT	CASSLAPGASSTGELFF
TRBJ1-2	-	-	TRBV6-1	TGTGCCAGCAGTGATAGGGACATCTATGGCTACACCTTC	CASSDRDIYGYTF
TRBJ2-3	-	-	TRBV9	TGTGCCAGCAGCGTAGGACAGGCCGGCAGCAACCAAGGTACGCAGTATTTT	CASSVGQAGSNQGTQYF
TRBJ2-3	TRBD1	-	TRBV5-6	TGTGCCAGCAGCCCCGCCCGGACAGGGGGCTCGGATACGCAGTATTTT	CASSPARTGGSDTQYF
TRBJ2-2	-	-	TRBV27	TGTGCCAGCAGTCACAGGGAAGGGGAGCTGTTTTTT	CASSHREGELFF
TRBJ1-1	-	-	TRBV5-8	TGTGCCAGCAGCTTGCCTACGACTCAAGAAGCTTTCTTT	CASSLPTTQEAFF
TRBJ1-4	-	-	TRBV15	TGTGCCACCAGCCGAGGACAGTCAAATGAAAAACTGTTTTTT	CATSRGQSNEKLFF
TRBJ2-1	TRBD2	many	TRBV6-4	TGTGCCAGCAAACAACTAGCGGGGGAACACAATGAGCAGTTCTTC	CASKQLAGEHNEQFF
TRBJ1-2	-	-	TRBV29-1	TGCAGCGTTGGCCGCCCCACAGTAGCTAACTATGGCTACACCTTC	CSVGRPTVANYGYTF
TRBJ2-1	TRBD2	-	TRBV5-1	TGCGCCAGCAGCTGGCCCCAGGGCGCGGGGGACTCTCTTTCCTACAATGAGCAGTTCTTC	CASSWPQGAGDSLSYNEQFF
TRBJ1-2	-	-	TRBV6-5	TGTGCCAGCACTCCAGGGGCTCATGGCTACACCTTC	CASTPGAHGYTF
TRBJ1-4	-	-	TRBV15	TGTGCCACCAGCAGAGTAAAAAATGAAAAACTGTTTTTT	CATSRVKNEKLFF
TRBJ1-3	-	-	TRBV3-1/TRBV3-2	TGTGCCAGCAGCCAAGATGCAGGCAAAGGAAACACCATATATTTT	CASSQDAGKGNTIYF
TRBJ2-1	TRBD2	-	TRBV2	TGTGCCAGCAGTTACAGCGGACTAGCGGGGATCTACAATGAGCAGTTCTTC	CASSYSGLAGIYNEQFF
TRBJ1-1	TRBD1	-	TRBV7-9	TGTGCCAGCAGCCAGTACGGACAGGCGAACACTGAAGCTTTCTTT	CASSQYGQANTEAFF
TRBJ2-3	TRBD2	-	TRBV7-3	TGTGCCAGCAGCCAGGGGACTAGTCACGCAGATACGCAGTATTTT	CASSQGTSHADTQYF
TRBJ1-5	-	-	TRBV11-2	TGTGCCAGCAGCTTGGCCGGGACACGGAATCAGCCCCAGCATTTT	CASSLAGTRNQPQHF
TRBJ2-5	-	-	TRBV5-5	TGTGCCAGCAGCACCTTGTGGCCTGAAGAAGAGACCCAGTACTTC	CASSTLWPEEETQYF
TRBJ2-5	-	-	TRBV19	TGTGCCAGTAGTATAGGACTCCCCGGGGAGACCCAGTACTTC	CASSIGLPGETQYF
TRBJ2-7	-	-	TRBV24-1	TGTGCCACCAGTGATCCGGGGAAGAGCTCCTACGAGCAGTACTTC	CATSDPGKSSYEQYF
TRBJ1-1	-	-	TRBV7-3	TGTGCCAGCAGCTTAAACCCAACGTCGGGGAACACTGAAGCTTTCTTT	CASSLNPTSGNTEAFF
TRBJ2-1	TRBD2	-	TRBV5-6	TGTGCCAGCAGCCTCCGGACTAGCGGGAGGGGCTCCTACAATGAGCAGTTCTTC	CASSLRTSGRGSYNEQFF
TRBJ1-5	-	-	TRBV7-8	TGTGCCAGCAGCTGGGGGGATCAGCCCCAGCATTTT	CASSWGDQPQHF
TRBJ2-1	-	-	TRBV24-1	TGTGCCACCAGTGACCGCGGCACAGGGATTCCCTACAATGAGCAGTTCTTC	CATSDRGTGIPYNEQFF
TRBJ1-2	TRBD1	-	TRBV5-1	TGCGCCAGCAGTCGCTGGACAGGGGATGGCTACACCTTC	CASSRWTGDGYTF
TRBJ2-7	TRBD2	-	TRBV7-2	TGTGCCAGCAGCTTTAGCGGGACTTACGAGCAGTACTTC	CASSFSGTYEQYF
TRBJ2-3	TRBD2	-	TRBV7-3	TGTGCCAGCAGCTTAATGGCTAGCGGGGGGACAGATACGCAGTATTTT	CASSLMASGGTDTQYF
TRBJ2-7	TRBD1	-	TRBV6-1	TGTGCCAGCAGTGAAGCGGGACAGGGGTACGAGCAGTACTTC	CASSEAGQGYEQYF
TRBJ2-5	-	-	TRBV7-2	TGTGCCAGCAGCTTAGGTAGAAGCCGCCAAGAGACCCAGTACTTC	CASSLGRSRQETQYF
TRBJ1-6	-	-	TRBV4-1	TGCGCCAGCAGCCAAGTCAGGGACACCTATAATTCACCCCTCCACTTT	CASSQVRDTYNSPLHF
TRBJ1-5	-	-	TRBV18	TGTGCCAGCTCACCGGGAAACAGGGTGACGGGCAATCAGCCCCAGCATTTT	CASSPGNRVTGNQPQHF
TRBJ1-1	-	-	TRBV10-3	TGTGCCATCAGTGATCCCCTCAGGGACACTGAAGCTTTCTTT	CAISDPLRDTEAFF
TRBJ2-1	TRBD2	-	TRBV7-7	TGTGCCAGCAGCCAGGGACTAGCGGGTTACAATGAGCAGTTCTTC	CASSQGLAGYNEQFF
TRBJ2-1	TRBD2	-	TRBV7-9	TGTGCCAGCAGCTTGGCTAGCGGGGGATCCTACAATGAGCAGTTCTTC	CASSLASGGSYNEQFF
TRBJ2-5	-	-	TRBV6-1	TGTGCCAGCAGTGAAGTTCGGGGGGCAGGAGAGACCCAGTACTTC	CASSEVRGAGETQYF
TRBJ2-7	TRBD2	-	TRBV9	TGTGCCAGCAGCGTAGGTAGCGGGAGGTTTTCCTACGAGCAGTACTTC	CASSVGSGRFSYEQYF
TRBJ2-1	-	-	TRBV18	TGTGCCAGCTCGCCGAGTAAGGAGCAGTTCTTC	CASSPSKEQFF
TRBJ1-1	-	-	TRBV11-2	TGTGCCAGCACCCAGACAGGGAACACTGAAGCTTTCTTT	CASTQTGNTEAFF
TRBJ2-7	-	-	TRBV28	TGTGCCAGCAGACTACCCACCTCCGAGCAGTACTTC	CASRLPTSEQYF
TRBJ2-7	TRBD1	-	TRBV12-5	TGTGCTAGTGGTTTGACCCGGAAGGACAGGGCGGACTCCTACGAGCAGTACTTC	CASGLTRKDRADSYEQYF
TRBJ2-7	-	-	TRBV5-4	TGTGCCAGCAGCTTGGACGGGTACGAGCAGTACTTC	CASSLDGYEQYF
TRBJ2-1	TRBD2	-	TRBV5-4	TGTGCCAGCAGCTTTGGAACCCCGGGGGGCAATGAGCAGTTCTTC	CASSFGTPGGNEQFF
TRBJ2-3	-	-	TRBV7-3	TGTGCCAGCAGCTTATATTCCCGCGGAGTTAGCTACACAGATACGCAGTATTTT	CASSLYSRGVSYTDTQYF